This TCR beta chain is from a study of OX40 agonist ivuxolimab in advanced cancers. The CDR3 spans 14 residues. Profiling relied on immunoSEQ multiplex PCR, and the TCRdb table lists in-frame clones only, not all of them. The sample contains over 30,000 clones, 65% to 85% of which appear only once. This sequence joins TRBV21-1 and TRBJ2-5; the listed D gene, TRBD2, was not tested against the DNA. TRBV21-1 has pseudogene status. The sequencing used CD4+ or CD8+ T cells sorted from blood, collected in a trial of the OX40 agonist ivuxolimab. This sequence was found in an adult with an advanced solid tumor such as melanoma, head and neck, liver or kidney cancer. For the CDR3, the DNA is TGTGCCAGCAGCAAAACCCCGGGGATAGAGACCCAGTACTTC. Translation gives CASSKTPGIETQYF.